This is a list of T cell receptor beta chains from one sample in a study of CD4 T cells in relation to SARS-CoV-2 and coronaviruses. These receptors' targets are unknown. The method was immunoSEQ multiplex PCR; TCRdb's version includes in-frame clones alone and lacks a portion of them. The sample holds about 26,000 clones; over 60% are singletons and the top ten take more than 9%. Input material: CD4+ T cells from PBMCs, cultured in vitro. The receptors were gathered from a human donor in good health. Both conserved end residues are part of each CDR3. A D gene is named only where the DNA matches it firmly. Not every row has a clone size; where given, it reads once, few, many or a size class.

d_gene | j_gene | abundance | v_gene | CDR3nt | CDR3aa
. | TRBJ2-7 | . | TRBV6-6 | TGTGCCAGCAGCCGCCAGGACTACGAGCAGTACTTC | CASSRQDYEQYF
. | TRBJ1-4 | . | TRBV6-2/TRBV6-3 | TGTGCCAGCAGCGCCGTGGAGAGTTCAACTAATGAAAAACTGTTTTTT | CASSAVESSTNEKLFF
TRBD1 | TRBJ2-7 | few | TRBV5-1 | TGCGCCAGCAGTCGGGACAGACGCTCCTACGAGCAGTACTTC | CASSRDRRSYEQYF
. | TRBJ2-5 | . | TRBV21-1 | TGTGCCAGTTACCGGGATATCCTTGAGACCCAGTACTTC | CASYRDILETQYF
TRBD1 | TRBJ1-1 | . | TRBV4-3 | TGCGCCAGCAGCCACGATAGCGCAGGGGGTTTTGAAGCTTTCTTT | CASSHDSAGGFEAFF
. | TRBJ2-7 | . | TRBV5-1 | TGCGCCAGCAGCTTGGCTAGGGGCGGGGCGACCTACGAGCAGTACTTC | CASSLARGGATYEQYF
. | TRBJ2-1 | . | TRBV7-2 | TGTGCCAGCAGCCCGACGGGGTTCAATGAGCAGTTCTTC | CASSPTGFNEQFF
. | TRBJ2-2 | . | TRBV7-8 | TGTGCCAGCAGCTTAAGGAGTAACACCGGGGAGCTGTTTTTT | CASSLRSNTGELFF
TRBD2 | TRBJ2-1 | . | TRBV19 | TGTGCCAGTAGTATACGACCTAGCGGGAGGCCGGGAGAGCAGTTCTTC | CASSIRPSGRPGEQFF
TRBD2 | TRBJ2-1 | . | TRBV7-3 | TGTGCCAGCAGCGGGGCTAGCGGGTTAGTTAATGAGCAGTTCTTC | CASSGASGLVNEQFF
. | TRBJ2-1 | . | TRBV6-6 | TGTGCCAGCAGACCATCCCAGGGGCACAATGAGCAGTTCTTC | CASRPSQGHNEQFF
. | TRBJ1-1 | . | TRBV19 | TGTGCCAGTTCGGGAGACCGGGACACTGAAGCTTTCTTT | CASSGDRDTEAFF
TRBD1 | TRBJ1-6 | medium-sized | TRBV5-1 | TGCGCCAGCTCTCAAGGCCGGGACAGGTTCAATAATTCACCCCTCCACTTT | CASSQGRDRFNNSPLHF
. | TRBJ2-1 | . | TRBV3-1/TRBV3-2 | TGTGCCAGCACCTTCGGGTGGGGGGGCAACAATGAGCAGTTCTTC | CASTFGWGGNNEQFF
. | TRBJ2-6 | . | TRBV19 | TGTGCCAGTAGTATGCCCCTCTCTGGGGCCAACGTCCTGACTTTC | CASSMPLSGANVLTF
. | TRBJ2-5 | . | TRBV7-6 | TGTGCCAGCAGCTACCCAAAAGGCATGGAAGAGACCCAGTACTTC | CASSYPKGMEETQYF
TRBD1 | TRBJ2-2 | once | TRBV5-1 | TGCGCCAGCAGCTTGACAGGGGCGGCCACCGGGGAGCTGTTTTTT | CASSLTGAATGELFF
. | TRBJ1-4 | . | TRBV3-1/TRBV3-2 | TGTGCCAGCAGCCCTCTTGTGACAGGCCGCAGTGAAAAACTGTTTTTT | CASSPLVTGRSEKLFF
TRBD1 | TRBJ2-5 | . | TRBV12-3/TRBV12-4 | TGTGCCAGCAGCCGTGACAGGGAAGAGACCCAGTACTTC | CASSRDREETQYF
TRBD1 | TRBJ2-7 | . | TRBV28 | TGTGCCAGCAGCTATCTGGACAGGCCCACCTACGAGCAGTACTTC | CASSYLDRPTYEQYF
. | TRBJ2-3 | . | TRBV9 | TGTGCCAGCAGCGTAGGGGTCGGAAGCACAGATACGCAGTATTTT | CASSVGVGSTDTQYF
. | TRBJ2-3 | . | TRBV9 | TGTGCCAGCAGCGTAGGAGTGGGCGGCGGACTGCTCACAGATACGCAGTATTTT | CASSVGVGGGLLTDTQYF
. | TRBJ1-1 | few | TRBV6-2/TRBV6-3 | TGTGCCAGCAGTTACTCTCCCCGGAGCCCTGAAGCTTTCTTT | CASSYSPRSPEAFF
. | TRBJ2-2 | . | TRBV2 | TGTGCCAGCAGTGAATCATCGAGGGCCGGGGAGCTGTTTTTT | CASSESSRAGELFF
TRBD1 | TRBJ2-1 | . | TRBV7-2 | TGTGCCAGCCTCATTGGGACAGCCGACTACAATGAGCAGTTCTTC | CASLIGTADYNEQFF
. | TRBJ2-7 | . | TRBV19 | TGTGCCAGTAGTATCGGTGGCGCCACCTACGAGCAGTACTTC | CASSIGGATYEQYF
. | TRBJ1-2 | . | TRBV30 | TGTGCCTGGAGCGGAGGGGGTCGCTACACCTTC | CAWSGGGRYTF
TRBD1 | TRBJ2-7 | . | TRBV30 | TGTGCCTGTACGCGGACAGGAGAGTCCTACGAGCAGTACTTC | CACTRTGESYEQYF
. | TRBJ2-1 | . | TRBV11-2 | TGTGCCAGCAGCTCCAGGACAGACAATGAGCAGTTCTTC | CASSSRTDNEQFF
. | TRBJ2-7 | . | TRBV3-1/TRBV3-2 | TGTGCCAGCAGCCAAGGGTACGTGCTCTCCTACGAGCAGTACTTC | CASSQGYVLSYEQYF
. | TRBJ2-3 | once | TRBV13 | TGTGCCAGCAGCCGACTGTCTGCGGAGCACACAGATACGCAGTATTTT | CASSRLSAEHTDTQYF
TRBD1 | TRBJ2-7 | . | TRBV5-5 | TGTGCCAGCAGCTCGGACAGGGGGCTAAAGGAGCAGTACTTC | CASSSDRGLKEQYF
. | TRBJ2-7 | . | TRBV5-6 | TGTGCCAGCAGCTTGTTTGTTCCGGCCATACTGCCCTCCTACGAGCAGTACTTC | CASSLFVPAILPSYEQYF
. | TRBJ1-2 | . | TRBV6-1 | TGTGCCAGCAGTGAGGACGGAGGGAGCATCAACTATGGCTACACCTTC | CASSEDGGSINYGYTF
. | TRBJ1-6 | . | TRBV7-8 | TGTGCCAGCAGCGAAGGGGCGGATCTGAATAATTCACCCCTCCACTTT | CASSEGADLNNSPLHF
TRBD2 | TRBJ2-5 | . | TRBV9 | TGTGCCAGCAGCGTAGGACTAGCGGGAGGGGGCTCCCAAGAGACCCAGTACTTC | CASSVGLAGGGSQETQYF
. | TRBJ2-3 | . | TRBV1 | TGCACCAGCGGGAGTGGTGAGGACACAGATACGCAGTATTTT | CTSGSGEDTDTQYF
TRBD2 | TRBJ2-2 | . | TRBV4-3 | TGCGCCAGCAGCCAAGATGTGGGGGGGGGAAGGGAGCTGTTTTTT | CASSQDVGGGRELFF
. | TRBJ1-3 | . | TRBV19 | TGTGCCAGTAGACCCAGAGGACACCAGCCAGGAAACACCATATATTTT | CASRPRGHQPGNTIYF
TRBD1 | TRBJ1-4 | . | TRBV3-1/TRBV3-2 | TGTGCCAGCAGCCCAACTACAGGGGTGGGTACTGAAAAACTGTTTTTT | CASSPTTGVGTEKLFF
. | TRBJ1-2 | once | TRBV7-2 | TGTGCCAGCAGCTTAATTACTAGCTATGGCTACACCTTC | CASSLITSYGYTF
. | TRBJ2-1 | . | TRBV21-1 | TGTGCCAGCAGCAAAGCTAGGGACCGACACAATGAGCAGTTCTTC | CASSKARDRHNEQFF
. | TRBJ2-7 | . | TRBV28 | TGTGCCAGCAGTTTCCCCGGGAGCCTTCTGTACTTC | CASSFPGSLLYF
. | TRBJ2-3 | . | TRBV5-1 | TGCGCCAGCAGCTCACCCTGGCGGGGTAGCACAGATACGCAGTATTTT | CASSSPWRGSTDTQYF
. | TRBJ2-7 | . | TRBV6-4 | TGTGCCAGCAGTGAGGTTAGTAACCTTACCTACGAGCAGTACTTC | CASSEVSNLTYEQYF
. | TRBJ1-1 | once | TRBV7-9 | TGTGCCAGCAGCCCCCCTTTTCGTGTGGGGACTGAAGCTTTCTTT | CASSPPFRVGTEAFF
TRBD2 | TRBJ2-1 | few | TRBV5-1 | TGCGCCAGCAGCTTGGCTTTAAGTAGCGGGATGGACAATGAGCAGTTCTTC | CASSLALSSGMDNEQFF
. | TRBJ2-1 | . | TRBV3-1/TRBV3-2 | TGTGCCAGCAGCCGCGGGGATAGCTCCTACAATGAGCAGTTCTTC | CASSRGDSSYNEQFF
. | TRBJ1-2 | . | TRBV12-3/TRBV12-4 | TGTGCCAGCAGTCAGGGGTTAGGGGGCTACACCTTC | CASSQGLGGYTF
. | TRBJ2-5 | few | TRBV21-1 | TGTGCCAGCACCCTTCCCGGGACAGGTCATATGTACCAAGAGACCCAGTACTTC | CASTLPGTGHMYQETQYF
. | TRBJ1-1 | . | TRBV4-1 | TGCGCCAGCAGCCAAGACACAGGGAGTTGGACTGAAGCTTTCTTT | CASSQDTGSWTEAFF
. | TRBJ2-7 | . | TRBV5-3 | TGTGCCAGAAGGACTACCGGAACACAGCAGTACTTC | CARRTTGTQQYF
. | TRBJ1-2 | once | TRBV9 | TGTGCCAGCAGCGCTGGGGTAGAAGTGGGCGGCTACACCTTC | CASSAGVEVGGYTF
TRBD1 | TRBJ1-2 | . | TRBV19 | TGTGCCAGTACCGGGACAGGGGGCTCTGGCTACACCTTC | CASTGTGGSGYTF
. | TRBJ1-1 | . | TRBV28 | TGTGCCAGCAGTTTATGGATGAACACTGAAGCTTTCTTT | CASSLWMNTEAFF